This TCR beta chain was profiled in a study of OX40 agonist ivuxolimab in advanced cancers. As for the study in general: Patients enrolled in dose escalation were diagnosed with hepatocellular carcinoma, melanoma, renal cell or head and neck cancer. Participants could have had prior anti-PD-1, anti-PD-L1 or anti-CTLA-4 therapy, and around 43% had some.

This table comes from immunoSEQ multiplex PCR, and its TCRdb copy is limited to in-frame clones, with some not included. Found here are about 58,000 clones, about 86% of them singletons; the top ten hold 0.85% to 1%. Study observations and caveats: Relative to CD4+, CD8+ T cells held more expanded clones on average.

On this clone: Its specificity is not known.

Excluded were patients having autoimmune disease history or systemic immunosuppression. This receptor was obtained from an adult with an advanced solid tumor such as melanoma, head and neck, liver or kidney cancer. The starting material was CD4+ or CD8+ T cells sorted from blood, obtained in a trial of the OX40 agonist ivuxolimab.

The DNA for the CDR3 is TGTGCCAGCAGCCCTCTCGGAAGCCGCTACGAGCAGTACTTC. It translates to CASSPLGSRYEQYF. The chain carries TRBV14 and TRBJ2-7, with no clear D. Trimming stripped 4 bases from V and 3 bases from J, with 13 bases between. Germline values: CDR1 SGHDN, CDR2 FVKESK. The CDR3 contains 14 residues.